Reported below is one T cell receptor beta chain. This clonotype has ten or more counts. This clone's antigen is unknown. No much larger clone is present one base from it, and per-base qualities are unavailable. The data belong to a study of regulatory T cells in long-lasting Graves disease (TCRdb year 2021). Study-wide context: Antithyroid drugs had been taken for less than 3 months by newly diagnosed Graves' disease patients. Persistent Graves' disease patients were compared with newly diagnosed Graves' disease patients by peripheral blood TCR sequencing and RNA sequencing. The study took place in China and was registered as a clinical trial. A total of roughly 33 samples underwent TCR sequencing: about 13 from persistent and approximately 20 from newly diagnosed Graves' disease patients.

The CDR3 numbers 14 residues from cysteine through phenylalanine. The read is trimmed to its CDR3 DNA, 42 bases read in frame from base 1. The CDR1 and CDR2 encoded by the germline V gene are MDHEN and SYDVKM. V is pared back by 7 bases and J by 7 bases, with 17 bases lying between the germline termini. The receptor library was made with multiplex PCR. TCRdb shows the sequencer as Illumina HiSeq 4000. CDR3 regions were amplified by Arm-PCR with iRepertoire HTBI primers to construct TCR beta libraries. PCR products were gel purified before sequencing. The source study handled its data this way. Across samples, roughly 60 TRBV and 13 to 15 TRBJ segments were identified and used for gene usage analysis of CDR3 amino acid clonotypes. COPE and FqMerger were used to merge filtered high-quality paired reads into contigs. BLAST was used to align contigs to IMGT TRBV, TRBD and TRBJ reference genes, with CDR3 defined following IMGT. Any clonotype with a frequency above 0.1% was classified as a highly expanded clone. Repertoire diversity was measured by Shannon entropy, and V-J evenness by the Gini coefficient. A clonotype found in more than one individual was treated as public. TCRdb reworked the public reads: Q25 trimming with fastp, MiXCR clone assembly, productive beta chains retained. Each CDR3 protein appears once, grouped with its most common genes and DNA. TCRdb's processing, not the authors', yielded these V and J calls. The sample profile shows hundreds of thousands of distinct CDR3 sequences; 15% to 20% of them were found once. About 18% of the sample is held by the ten biggest clonotypes.

This specimen's time point label, per the study, means: newly diagnosed GD, antithyroid drugs for less than 3 months. For both TCR sequencing and RNA sequencing, RNA was extracted from PBMCs in TRIzol. The diagnosis of Graves' disease was made according to American Thyroid Association guidelines. Patients were recruited from an endocrinology department in Xi'an, China. Each patient gave approximately 10 milliliters of peripheral blood, collected in an EDTA anticoagulant tube. PBMCs were isolated by Ficoll Paque Plus density gradient separation without further T cell sorting. An Agilent 2100 Bioanalyzer and agarose gel were used to check RNA quality, while a NanoDrop 2000 measured RNA concentration. General conclusions and limits of the study: Patients with persistent disease shared more public clonotypes (about 2,900) than newly diagnosed patients did (about 1,000). Sequencing and analysis were limited to the TCR beta chain. The study examined only peripheral blood because the primary lesion, thyroid tissue, could not be accessed. The small sample size was acknowledged by the authors as a limitation that may reduce accuracy. Persistent disease showed preferential use of TRBV28, TRBJ1-2 and TRBJ2-5, whereas newly diagnosed disease favored TRBV20-1 and TRBJ2-1. Persistent Graves' disease patients showed lower TCR Shannon entropy and fewer highly expanded clones than newly diagnosed patients, suggesting clonal expansion.

These data also featured in a second study, about T cells in Graves' hyperthyroidism and ophthalmopathy. Per that second paper: Stable Graves' hyperthyroidism was defined as no progression to ophthalmopathy during 18 months of follow-up. Hyperthyroidism patients were newly diagnosed, with disease duration under 2 months, and aged 18 to 65 years. The study excluded patients with uncontrolled infections, other autoimmune diseases, pregnancy or lactation. Diagnoses were based on clinical symptoms, serum thyroxine and TRAb, thyroid ultrasound and orbital computed tomography. The first round of RT-PCR for the TCR CDR3 was performed with the HTBI primer set and the Qiagen OneStep RT-PCR kit. Most expanded thyroid clonotypes (frequency above 0.001) were also found in blood, which suggests that blood repertoires may mirror thyroid immune responses. In cross-validation, a model built on a 13 V-J signature told ophthalmopathy apart from stable hyperthyroidism with over 85% sensitivity and roughly 82% specificity, and in testing the same model reached 80%/75%. During validation, the model predicted progression to ophthalmopathy a median of around 7 months ahead of onset, with 60% to 71% sensitivity and less than 85% specificity. TCR V-J signatures able to tell the groups apart were searched for in a discovery cohort of 100 patients, of whom 43 had Graves' ophthalmopathy and roughly 57 had stable Graves' hyperthyroidism. Prospective prediction of ophthalmopathy was tested in an independent validation cohort of under 20 hyperthyroidism patients and 15 to 17 patients who later progressed to ophthalmopathy. For training and testing, the 100 or so patients in the discovery cohort were randomly divided in a 7:3 ratio. In about 6 Graves' hyperthyroidism patients, the study also compared T-cell repertoires from thyroid tissue with T-cell repertoires from blood. After sampling, hyperthyroidism patients received methimazole starting at 30 mg daily, and ophthalmopathy patients received high-dose intravenous methylprednisolone. Libraries were constructed in a second round of multiplex PCR, after which size selection and purification were performed. The libraries were sequenced on an Illumina HiSeq2000 using paired-end 100 bp reads. SOAPnuke was used to process the raw data, removing reads that contained adapters or uncalled bases, had a mean Phred below 15, or lacked an exact match to the constant primer or identifier. COPE v1.2.5 was used to merge high-quality paired reads, and clonotypes were defined as unique nucleotide sequences. MiTCR v1.1 was used to align the clonotypes against IMGT TRBV, TRBD and TRBJ reference segments. The analysis included only V-J combinations with a frequency above 0.0001, which together covered approximately 99% of the repertoires. A TCS score was defined as the ratio of F50 (clonal expansion) to E x V (chaos), with BLOSUM62-based TCRdist applied between CDR3 peptides within each V-J. Welch's t-statistics and random forest reduced 500 to 550 V-J features to roughly 13, which were used in a naive Bayes classifier (R e1071). No statistical method was used to set the sample size in advance, and investigators knew the group allocation. TCR Vbeta CDR3 sequencing of 130 to 150 peripheral blood samples (more than 40 ophthalmopathy, under 80 hyperthyroidism and roughly 17 progressor patients) is reported in the paper.

The sequence was collected from a woman aged 25-40 years with Graves disease. Donor details come from another sample of the same person, matched by shared clones. The sample consisted of peripheral blood mononuclear cells (PBMCs), taken at new diagnosis, from a patient treated with antithyroid drugs. This sequence uses TRBV28 and TRBJ1-5; possibly the D gene is TRBD1, per 6 matching bases. The CDR3 reads CASTVTGFQQPQHF. The bases are TGTGCCAGCACCGTAACAGGGTTTCAGCAGCCCCAGCATTTT.